A selection of T cell receptor beta chains follows, all from one sample in a study of control samples from healthy donors and cancer patients. Clones were sequenced by immunoSEQ multiplex PCR, and TCRdb holds only the in-frame ones, with some missing. The data contain 150,000 to 200,000 clones, nearly 90% of them singletons. The sequenced material came from blood. The receptors here all came from a woman aged 45 to 65 in good health. CDR3s include the opening cysteine and the closing phenylalanine or tryptophan. The order of the fields is CDR3 protein, CDR3 DNA, D gene, V gene, clone size, J gene. D genes are given only for firm matches. Some rows mark clone size as missing; the rest say once, few, many or name a class of expanded clone.

CDR3 protein: CASSRFSRNTEAFF
CDR3 DNA: TGTGCCAGCAGCCGCTTCAGCAGGAACACTGAAGCTTTCTTT
D gene: -
V gene: TRBV7-9
clone size: -
J gene: TRBJ1-1

CDR3 protein: CASSLVAGGVGGYTF
CDR3 DNA: TGTGCCAGCAGTTTAGTCGCAGGGGGCGTGGGTGGCTACACCTTC
D gene: TRBD1
V gene: TRBV27
clone size: -
J gene: TRBJ1-2

CDR3 protein: CASSFSSSSYNEQFF
CDR3 DNA: TGTGCCAGCAGCTTTAGCAGTAGCTCCTACAATGAGCAGTTCTTC
D gene: -
V gene: TRBV11-3
clone size: -
J gene: TRBJ2-1

CDR3 protein: CASNPTAYGTDTQYF
CDR3 DNA: TGCGCCAGCAATCCCACGGCCTACGGCACAGATACGCAGTATTTT
D gene: -
V gene: TRBV5-1
clone size: once
J gene: TRBJ2-3

CDR3 protein: CASSVSASGRGDTQYF
CDR3 DNA: TGTGCCAGCAGCGTAAGCGCTAGCGGGAGGGGCGATACGCAGTATTTT
D gene: TRBD2
V gene: TRBV9
clone size: -
J gene: TRBJ2-3

CDR3 protein: CASSGRTSGGLYNEQFF
CDR3 DNA: TGCGCCAGCAGCGGGCGGACTAGCGGGGGGTTATACAATGAGCAGTTCTTC
D gene: TRBD2
V gene: TRBV5-1
clone size: -
J gene: TRBJ2-1

CDR3 protein: CASSFGTGQTGELFF
CDR3 DNA: TGTGCCAGCAGCTTCGGGACAGGGCAAACCGGGGAGCTGTTTTTT
D gene: TRBD1
V gene: TRBV5-6
clone size: -
J gene: TRBJ2-2

CDR3 protein: CASRMSDSSNYGYTF
CDR3 DNA: TGTGCCAGCAGGATGAGTGACAGCTCTAACTATGGCTACACCTTC
D gene: -
V gene: TRBV4-2
clone size: -
J gene: TRBJ1-2

CDR3 protein: CATSLFSGSTEAFF
CDR3 DNA: TGTGCCACCAGTCTATTTTCAGGGTCCACTGAAGCTTTCTTT
D gene: -
V gene: TRBV2
clone size: -
J gene: TRBJ1-1

CDR3 protein: CASSEGPGELFF
CDR3 DNA: TGTGCCAGCAGCGAGGGTCCCGGGGAGCTGTTTTTT
D gene: -
V gene: TRBV9
clone size: -
J gene: TRBJ2-2